This note documents a single T cell receptor (beta chain) sequence. The antigen is unknown. This record belongs to a study of identical twins. Template switching, a step in the protocol, added a universal primer site, and cDNA carried unique molecular identifiers. TCRdb processed the 5' RACE reads anew with MiXCR; each CDR3 protein has one entry. Altogether around 340,000 distinct CDR3 sequences are present, more than 9% being singletons, with the ten largest covering just over 7%. The study, taken as a whole, reports: Models underpredicted monozygotic twin sharing of out-of-frame TCR alpha. Cross-sectional statistics, not tracking of the same donors, supported the conclusions.

Germline V gene data show CDR1 as MGHRA and CDR2 as YSYEKL. This CDR3 region has 15 residues. J lost 7 bases, V lost 5 bases, and 7 bases had no gene match. These data were also reused for a study on yellow fever vaccine responses in identical twins. That study reports: Reportedly, the response of twins' T cells to the vaccine seemed partly convergent, partly personalized.

The V call is TRBV4-1, the J call TRBJ2-2, with 10 bases identical to TRBD2. The sequenced material came from CD8+ T cells sorted from blood. The source of this sequence is a woman aged 18 to 35 in good health. The CDR3 sequence: CASSLAGGGNGELFF. The CDR3 DNA sequence: TGCGCCAGCAGCTTAGCGGGAGGCGGTAACGGGGAGCTGTTTTTT.